The clone carrying this T cell receptor (beta chain) was detected once. The table came from immunoSEQ multiplex PCR; TCRdb's copy has only in-frame clones and leaves some out. The repertoire holds tens of thousands of clones, with more than 85% as singletons. These data belong to a study of Tregs in tolerant kidney transplant recipients. Germline CDR1 is ENHRY and CDR2 is SYGVKD. The CDR3 is 12 amino acids. The V gene lost 3 bases and the J gene lost 5 bases, with 7 bases spanning the gap. The TCR originated in a human donor who received a combined kidney and bone marrow transplant. The source was CD4+ T cells from blood, collected before the transplant. The chain combines TRBV10-3 with TRBJ2-5; D is uncertain. The CDR3 DNA reads as TGTGCCATCAGTGATACTCGGGAGACCCAGTACTTC. Its protein product is CAISDTRETQYF.